This passage covers 21 T cell receptor beta chains from one sample sequenced in a study of beta chain features in type 1 diabetes. Expressed TCRB transcripts were sequenced after all isolated RNA was converted to cDNA. The method was immunoSEQ multiplex PCR; TCRdb's version includes in-frame clones alone and lacks a portion of them. The data contain under 250,000 clones, 11% to 15% of them seen just once; the ten biggest clones take up about 0.019%. Findings and limits, study-wide: Type 1 diabetes patients had moderately but significantly shorter TCRB CDR3s in all four CD4+ subsets.

No antigen has been identified for these receptors. Sample: naive CD4+ T cells from blood. Receptors originate from a man younger than 45 with type 1 diabetes.

The chain combines TRBV9 with TRBJ2-3; D may be TRBD2 (6 bases). The CDR3 consists of 15 residues. Trimming took 4 bases from V and 2 from J, leaving 14 bases between them. CDR1 and CDR2 from the germline V gene are SGDLS and YYNGEE. CDR3 in amino acids: CASSSRGAPTDTQYF. The CDR3 bases are TGTGCCAGCAGCTCCCGCGGGGCACCCACAGATACGCAGTATTTT. Together with reference TRBV9 and TRBJ2-3, the CDR3 gives the full variable domain: DSGVTQTPKHLITATGQRVTLRCSPRSGDLSVYWYQQSLDQGLQFLIQYYNGEERAKGNILERFSAQQFPDLHSELNLSSLELGDSALYFCASSSRGAPTDTQYFGPGTRLTVL.

A few counts support this clone. This chain joins TRBV4-2 and TRBJ1-2; no firm D call. V lost 0 bases and J lost 4, with 21 bases in between. The CDR3 loop spans 18 amino acids. In germline, CDR1 is LGHNA, CDR2 YNFKEQ. DNA for the CDR3: TGTGCCAGCAGCCAAGAGGGTAGTGAACAGAATTCCATCTATGGCTACACCTTC. Translating it yields CASSQEGSEQNSIYGYTF.

This chain joins TRBV30 and TRBJ2-3, with 12 bases matching TRBD1. Germline V gives CDR1 GTSNPN, CDR2 SVGIG (reference sequence). V gave up 1 base and J gave up 6 bases; unmatched junction bases: 8. The CDR3 loop spans 16 amino acids. CDR3 residues: CAWSDPGQGAGDTQYF. As DNA, the CDR3 is TGTGCCTGGAGTGATCCGGGACAGGGGGCTGGGGATACGCAGTATTTT.

The chain recombines TRBV4-2 with TRBJ2-1; 12 bases agree with TRBD2. This CDR3 is built from 16 residues. Germline lookup yields CDR1 LGHNA and CDR2 YNFKEQ. Trimming cost V 4 bases and J 6 bases; bases outside gene matches: 7. In nucleotides, the CDR3 is TGTGCCAGCAGCCCCCGGACTAGCGGGAAGGTCAATGAGCAGTTCTTC. This codes for CASSPRTSGKVNEQFF.

This clone came up a few times. V usage is TRBV29-1 and J usage is TRBJ2-5; the D gene is possibly TRBD2 (5 bases). CDR1 is SQVTM, CDR2 ANQGSEA, per germline. The CDR3 extends over 12 amino acids. V lost 8 bases and J lost 0, with 10 bases in between. CDR3 in DNA: TGCAGCTTGACGGGATACCAAGAGACCCAGTACTTC. Translated: CSLTGYQETQYF.

This clone was counted a few times. The gene calls are TRBV9 and TRBJ2-4; no firm D call. V lost 4 bases, J lost 0 bases, and 8 bases lay in between. The length of the CDR3 is 14 residues. Germline CDR1 reads SGDLS; CDR2 reads YYNGEE. This CDR3 reads CASSLDLAKNIQYF. The CDR3, as DNA: TGTGCCAGCAGCCTCGACTTAGCCAAAAACATTCAGTACTTC.

In this sample, this clone turned up a few times. The V gene is TRBV5-1, the J gene TRBJ1-1; maybe TRBD1 (5 bases). V gave up 0 bases and J gave up 5 bases, with 11 bases separating them. CDR1 is SGHRS and CDR2 is YFSETQ in the germline V gene. The length of the CDR3 is 14 residues. The CDR3 nucleotides are TGCGCCAGCAGCTTGGAGAACCGGGGGACTGAAGCTTTCTTT. It specifies CASSLENRGTEAFF.

This clone was counted only a few times. The V gene is TRBV4-2, the J gene TRBJ2-7, with TRBD2 identical over 7 bases. Germline trimming cut 0 bases from V and 5 bases from J; bases unmatched to any gene: 10. Germline CDR1 LGHNA, CDR2 YNFKEQ. This CDR3 has 16 residues. CDR3 coding DNA: TGTGCCAGCAGCCAAGATCGGGGGGAGGGCACCCACGAGCAGTACTTC. Its translation: CASSQDRGEGTHEQYF.

The chain couples TRBV2 to TRBJ1-4; 8 nucleotides line up with TRBD1. The CDR3 consists of 13 residues. V shed 1 base and J 17 bases; nucleotides not matched to a gene: 9. Germline V CDR1 and CDR2: SNHLY, FYNNEI. Here the CDR3 DNA reads TGTGCCAGCAGTGAAGGACAGGGGCTTTTGCTATTTTTT. It translates to CASSEGQGLLLFF.

The chain links TRBV4-2 to TRBJ2-7; 8 nucleotides match TRBD2. CDR1 and CDR2 (germline): LGHNA, YNFKEQ. J was trimmed by 3 bases and V by 1 base; bases with no gene match: 5. This CDR3 contains 15 residues. The CDR3 nucleotides read TGTGCCAGCAGCCAAGCCGTAGCGGGAATCTACGAGCAGTACTTC. Encoded protein: CASSQAVAGIYEQYF.

Only a few counts were recorded for this clone. The chain combines TRBV29-1 with TRBJ1-1, with D hard to call. Trimming shortened V by 3 bases and J by 11 bases, and 22 bases separated the two germline ends. The germline V gene encodes CDR1 SQVTM and CDR2 ANQGSEA. The CDR3 is 14 residues long. Here the CDR3 DNA reads TGCAGCGTTGATTGGCGATCCGAGGTCGGGAAGGCTTTCTTT. This codes for CSVDWRSEVGKAFF.

In this sample, this clone turned up a few times. This sequence joins TRBV29-1 and TRBJ1-2, with D perhaps TRBD1 (5 bases). V was shortened by 7 bases and J by 4 bases, with 13 bases between the two germline ends. The CDR3 is made up of 12 amino acids. Germline lookup yields CDR1 SQVTM and CDR2 ANQGSEA. In DNA, the CDR3 is TGCAGCGCGGCGGGGACCGGCTATGGCTACACCTTC. This codes for CSAAGTGYGYTF. Filled out from reference TRBV29-1 and TRBJ1-2, the complete variable domain reads SAVISQKPSRDICQRGTSLTIQCQVDSQVTMMFWYRQQPGQSLTLIATANQGSEATYESGFVIDKFPISRPNLTFSTLTVSNMSPEDSSIYLCSAAGTGYGYTFGSGTRLTVV.

The chain joins TRBV7-9 to TRBJ1-1; D gene ambiguous. V dropped 1 base and J dropped 5 bases, with 5 bases sitting between them. CDR1 SEHNR and CDR2 FQNEAQ come from the germline V gene (reference sequence). The CDR3 spans 12 residues. CDR3 loop: CASSLVETEAFF. The CDR3 DNA sequence: TGTGCCAGCAGCTTAGTAGAGACTGAAGCTTTCTTT.

This clone was detected only a few times. The V gene is TRBV19, the J gene TRBJ2-3; 8 bases agree with TRBD2. The CDR3 spans 15 residues. Germline V gene data show CDR1 as LNHDA and CDR2 as SQIVND (reference sequence). V was clipped by 7 bases and J by 5 bases; unmatched bases: 11. The CDR3 reads CASTADRAGGDTQYF. The CDR3, as DNA: TGTGCCAGTACCGCCGATCGGGCGGGGGGAGATACGCAGTATTTT.

The chain is built from TRBV5-1 and TRBJ2-3; 7 nucleotides match TRBD2. The CDR3 is 16 residues long. J gave up 0 bases and V 1 base, and 5 bases lay outside the gene matches. Germline V gives CDR1 SGHRS, CDR2 YFSETQ. As DNA, the CDR3 is TGCGCCAGCAGCTTGAATTGGCGGGAGAGCACAGATACGCAGTATTTT. This codes for CASSLNWRESTDTQYF.

This clone turned up a few times. It is likely a read error, because the conserved phenylalanine at the end of the CDR3 is missing. The limits of the CDR3 on the DNA are not certain, so only TCRdb's listed CDR3 is given. The J gene is TRBJ1-1, the V gene TRBV20-1; the DNA was not compared with TRBD1, the D call given in the table. From germline, CDR1 is DFQATT and CDR2 SNEGSKA (reference sequence). The CDR3 totals 11 residues, both ends included. The chain's CDR3 is CSASRPHRVPI.

The gene calls are TRBV9 and TRBJ2-1, with 11 positions matching TRBD2. This CDR3 spans 15 amino acids. V trimming: 2 bases; J trimming: 6 bases; junction bases outside the gene matches: 4. Germline lookup yields CDR1 SGDLS and CDR2 YYNGEE. Written as DNA, the CDR3 is TGTGCCAGCAGCGTCGGGACTAGCGGTTCCAATGAGCAGTTCTTC. Translated: CASSVGTSGSNEQFF.

As for this clone: The identical CDR3 is also encoded by other nucleotide sequences in the sample. The chain uses TRBV5-1 and TRBJ2-1; weak D call: TRBD2 (5 bases). The V end lost 0 bases, the J end lost 5 bases, and 9 bases lay between the germline ends. From germline, CDR1 is SGHRS and CDR2 YFSETQ. This CDR3 is built from 14 residues. CDR3: CASSLGLADNEQFF. CDR3 DNA: TGCGCCAGCAGCTTGGGGCTAGCAGACAATGAGCAGTTCTTC. The full variable domain, its missing parts supplied by reference TRBV5-1 and TRBJ2-1, is KAGVTQTPRYLIKTRGQQVTLSCSPISGHRSVSWYQQTPGQGLQFLFEYFSETQRNKGNFPGRFSGRQFSNSRSEMNVSTLELGDSALYLCASSLGLADNEQFFGPGTRLTVL.

As DNA, the CDR3 is TGCGCCAGCAGTCGGGAAAAGCGGGAGAACTCCTACGAGCAGTACTTC. It is translated as CASSREKRENSYEQYF. V usage is TRBV23-1 and J usage is TRBJ2-7, with TRBD2 identical over 8 bases. TRBV23-1 belongs to the ORF category, with a function that is uncertain. The V gene end was trimmed by 4 bases and the J gene end by 0 bases; junction bases not matched to a gene: 8. The CDR3 extends over 16 amino acids.

The gene calls are TRBV2 and TRBJ2-1; 10 nucleotides agree with TRBD2. V gave up 4 bases and J gave up 1 base; unmatched junction bases: 7. The V gene's germline CDR1 is SNHLY and CDR2 FYNNEI. This CDR3 is built from 17 residues. The CDR3 reads CASSVSGRIDSYNEQFF. CDR3 DNA: TGTGCCAGCAGTGTTAGCGGGAGGATCGATTCCTACAATGAGCAGTTCTTC.

This clone was observed a handful of times. The chain carries TRBV14 and TRBJ2-4; TRBD1 aligns across 7 bases. The CDR3 spans 14 residues. Germline V gene data show CDR1 as SGHDN and CDR2 as FVKESK. The ends lost 3 bases at V and 6 bases at J; junction bases unmatched: 5. CDR3 in amino acids: CASSQGTAGNIQYF. In DNA form, the CDR3 reads TGTGCCAGCAGCCAGGGGACAGCCGGAAACATTCAGTACTTC.